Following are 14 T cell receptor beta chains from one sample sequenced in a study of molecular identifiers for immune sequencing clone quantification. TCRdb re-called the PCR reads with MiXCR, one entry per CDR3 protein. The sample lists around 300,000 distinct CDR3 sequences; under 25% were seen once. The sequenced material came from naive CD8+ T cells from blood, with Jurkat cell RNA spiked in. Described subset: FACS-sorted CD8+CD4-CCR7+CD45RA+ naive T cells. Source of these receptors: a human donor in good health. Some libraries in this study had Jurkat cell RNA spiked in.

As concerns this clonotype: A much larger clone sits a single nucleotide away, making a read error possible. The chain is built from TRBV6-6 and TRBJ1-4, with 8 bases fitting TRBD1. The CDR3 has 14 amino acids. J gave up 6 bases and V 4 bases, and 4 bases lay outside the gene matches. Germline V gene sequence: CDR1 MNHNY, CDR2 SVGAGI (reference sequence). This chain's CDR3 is CASSSTGEDEKLFF. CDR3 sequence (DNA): TGTGCCAGCAGTTCGACAGGGGAGGATGAAAAACTGTTTTTT.

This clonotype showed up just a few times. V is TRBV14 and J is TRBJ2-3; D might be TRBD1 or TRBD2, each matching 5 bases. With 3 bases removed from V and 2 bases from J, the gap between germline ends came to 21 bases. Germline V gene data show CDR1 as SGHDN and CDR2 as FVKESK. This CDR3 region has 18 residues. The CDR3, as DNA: TGTGCCAGCAGCCAGCTCTTTGGTCGGGACGGATTCACAGATACGCAGTATTTT. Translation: CASSQLFGRDGFTDTQYF.

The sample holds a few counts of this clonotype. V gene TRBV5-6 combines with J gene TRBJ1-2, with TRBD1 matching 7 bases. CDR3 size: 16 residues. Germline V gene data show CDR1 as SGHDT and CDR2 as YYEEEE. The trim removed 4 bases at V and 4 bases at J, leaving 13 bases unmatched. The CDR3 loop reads CASSISVRQGSYGYTF. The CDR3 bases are TGTGCCAGCAGCATCTCGGTTCGACAGGGCAGCTATGGCTACACCTTC.

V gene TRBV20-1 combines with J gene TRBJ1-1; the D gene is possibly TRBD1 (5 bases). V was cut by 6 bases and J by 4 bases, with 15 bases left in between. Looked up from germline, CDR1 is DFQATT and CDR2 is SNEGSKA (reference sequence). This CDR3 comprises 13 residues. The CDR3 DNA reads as TGCAGTGCCCCCGCGGTGGGGCCCACTGAAGCTTTCTTT. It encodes CSAPAVGPTEAFF.

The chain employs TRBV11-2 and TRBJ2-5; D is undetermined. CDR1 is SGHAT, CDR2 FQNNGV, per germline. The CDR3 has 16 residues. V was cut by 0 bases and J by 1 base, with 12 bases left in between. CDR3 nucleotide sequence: TGTGCCAGCAGCTTAGACACTACCTTACCCCAAGAGACCCAGTACTTC. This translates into CASSLDTTLPQETQYF.

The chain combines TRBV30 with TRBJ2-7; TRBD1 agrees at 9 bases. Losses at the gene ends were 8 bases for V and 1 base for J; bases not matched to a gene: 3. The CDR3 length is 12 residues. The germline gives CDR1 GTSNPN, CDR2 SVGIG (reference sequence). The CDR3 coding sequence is TGTGCCGGGGACAGGGAATCCTACGAGCAGTACTTC. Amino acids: CAGDRESYEQYF.

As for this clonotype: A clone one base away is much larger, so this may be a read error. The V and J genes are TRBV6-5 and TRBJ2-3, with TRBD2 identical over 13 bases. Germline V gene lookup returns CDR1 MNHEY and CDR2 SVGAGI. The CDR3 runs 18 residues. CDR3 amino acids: CACSYSIGLAGAVDTQYF. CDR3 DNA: TGTGCCTGCAGTTACTCGATCGGACTAGCGGGAGCGGTAGATACGCAGTATTTT.

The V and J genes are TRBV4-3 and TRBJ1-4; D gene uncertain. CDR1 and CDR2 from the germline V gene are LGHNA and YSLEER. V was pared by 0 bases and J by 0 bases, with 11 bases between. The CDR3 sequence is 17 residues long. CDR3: CASSQDRAVATNEKLFF. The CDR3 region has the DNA TGCGCCAGCAGCCAAGATAGGGCAGTTGCAACTAATGAAAAACTGTTTTTT.

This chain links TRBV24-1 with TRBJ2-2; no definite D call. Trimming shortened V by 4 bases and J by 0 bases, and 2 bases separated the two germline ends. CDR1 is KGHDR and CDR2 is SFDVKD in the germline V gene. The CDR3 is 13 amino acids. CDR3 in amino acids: CATSEPNTGELFF. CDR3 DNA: TGTGCCACCAGTGAACCGAACACCGGGGAGCTGTTTTTT.

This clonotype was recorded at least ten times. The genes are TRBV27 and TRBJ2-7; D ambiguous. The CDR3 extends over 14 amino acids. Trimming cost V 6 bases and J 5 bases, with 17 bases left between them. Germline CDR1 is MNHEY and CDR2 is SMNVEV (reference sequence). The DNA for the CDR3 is TGTGCCAGCAGCCCTACCCGGGTCCTGGACGAGCAGTACTTC. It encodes CASSPTRVLDEQYF.

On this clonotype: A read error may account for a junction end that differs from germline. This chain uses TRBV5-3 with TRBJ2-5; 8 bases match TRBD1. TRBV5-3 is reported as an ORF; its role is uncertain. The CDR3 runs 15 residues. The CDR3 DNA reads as TGTGCCAGCAGCTTCCAGGGGGCTCTACAAGAGCCCCCGTACTTC. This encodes CASSFQGALQEPPYF.

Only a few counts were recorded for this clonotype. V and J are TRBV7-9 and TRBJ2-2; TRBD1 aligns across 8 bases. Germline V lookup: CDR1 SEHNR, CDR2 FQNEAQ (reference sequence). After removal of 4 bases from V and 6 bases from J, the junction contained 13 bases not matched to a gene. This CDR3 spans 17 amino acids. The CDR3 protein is CASSSTPDRAGAGELFF. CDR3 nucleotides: TGTGCCAGCAGCTCCACTCCGGACAGGGCAGGGGCCGGGGAGCTGTTTTTT.

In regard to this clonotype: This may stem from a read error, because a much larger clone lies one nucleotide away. The CDR3 nucleotides are TGTGCCAGCAGCTACTCGGAGCCCCAGTACTTC. It specifies CASSYSEPQYF. The chain carries TRBV6-5 and TRBJ2-5; D is unclear. The CDR3 is made up of 11 amino acids. Germline lookup yields CDR1 MNHEY and CDR2 SVGAGI.

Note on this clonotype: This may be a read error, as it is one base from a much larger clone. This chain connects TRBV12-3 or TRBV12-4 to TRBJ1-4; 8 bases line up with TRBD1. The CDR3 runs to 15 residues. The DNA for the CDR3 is TGTGCCAGCAGTCCCAGGGGGCTCGGTAATGAAAAACTGGTTTTT. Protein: CASSPRGLGNEKLVF.